One and the same sample provided the 21 T cell receptor beta chains below, sequenced in a study of shared clonotypes between healthy human individuals. The repertoire was sequenced with immunoSEQ multiplex PCR; TCRdb's copy has only in-frame clones and lacks some. The table includes about 1.1 million clones, more than 75% detected once. The sequenced sample was memory CD4+ T cells from PBMCs. This sample's subset: CD45RA-negative fraction. The receptor source for this set is a young man in good health. Some clones in this sample may be carry-over from other donors' samples.

On this clone: A far larger clone differs by one base, so this is likely a read error. The rearrangement uses TRBV6-6 and TRBJ2-2, with D perhaps matching TRBD1 or TRBD2 (5 bases each). CDR3 length: 14 residues. Germline loops: CDR1 MNHNY, CDR2 SVGAGI (reference sequence). Trimming left V 6 bases short and J 3 bases short, with 11 bases between. The CDR3 sequence: CASRSGTYTGELFF. CDR3 nucleotide sequence: TGTGCCAGCAGGTCAGGGACGTACACCGGGGAGCTGTTTTTT.

The chain has TRBV6-5 and TRBJ1-2; weak D call: TRBD1 (6 bases). V lost 6 bases, J lost 5 bases, and 7 bases lay in between. Germline CDR1 reads MNHEY; CDR2 reads SVGAGI. This CDR3 has 11 residues. CDR3 in DNA: TGTGCCAGCAGCCAGGGGTATGGCTACACCTTC. The encoded protein is CASSQGYGYTF.

This clone was observed a handful of times. Distinct nucleotide sequences in the sample also encode this CDR3. The chain's CDR3 is CASSLVGSGYTF. CDR3 DNA: TGTGCCAGCAGTTTAGTCGGGAGTGGCTACACCTTC. This chain connects TRBV28 to TRBJ1-2; D unresolved. CDR1 is MDHEN and CDR2 is SYDVKM in the germline V gene. There are 12 residues in the CDR3. The germline V and J ends were trimmed by 2 bases and 7 bases, with 8 bases remaining between them.

The chain joins TRBV6-1 to TRBJ2-7, with 7 bases fitting TRBD2. V was pared by 7 bases and J by 6 bases, with 12 bases of the junction left unmatched. From germline, CDR1 is MNHNS and CDR2 SASEGT. The CDR3 has 14 amino acids. The chain's CDR3 is CASTPLAGAREQYF. The DNA for the CDR3 is TGTGCCAGCACCCCCCTCGCGGGAGCGCGCGAGCAGTACTTC.

The chain recombines TRBV5-6 with TRBJ2-5; possibly TRBD1 for D (7 bases). The CDR3 spans 16 residues. Germline CDR1 reads SGHDT; CDR2 reads YYEEEE. Trimming took off 4 bases at V and 4 bases at J, with 20 bases between the two ends. CDR3 nucleotides: TGTGCCAGCAGCAGGGGGCGGGGAGTAGGCCGAGAGACCCAGTACTTC. It codes for CASSRGRGVGRETQYF. Filled out from reference TRBV5-6 and TRBJ2-5, the complete variable domain reads DAGVTQSPTHLIKTRGQQVTLRCSPKSGHDTVSWYQQALGQGPQFIFQYYEEEERQRGNFPDRFSGHQFPNYSSELNVNALLLGDSALYLCASSRGRGVGRETQYFGPGTRLLVL.

This clone was seen more than once but under ten times. This chain joins TRBV6-4 and TRBJ1-1; no reliable D call. This CDR3 region has 13 residues. Trimming took 2 bases from V and 2 from J, leaving 6 bases between them. Germline CDR1 MRHNA, CDR2 SNTAGT. The CDR3 DNA reads as TGTGCCAGCAGTGACCGGGCCAACACTGAAGCTTTCTTT. Amino acids: CASSDRANTEAFF.

V and J are TRBV28 and TRBJ2-1, with D perhaps assigned TRBD1 or TRBD2 (6 bases each). This CDR3 is built from 15 residues. V was trimmed by 5 bases and J by 6 bases, leaving 17 bases between them. Germline values: CDR1 MDHEN, CDR2 SYDVKM. CDR3 loop: CASSKEQGRSNEQFF. CDR3 sequence (DNA): TGTGCCAGCAGTAAGGAGCAGGGGAGGTCCAATGAGCAGTTCTTC.

V gene TRBV5-6 combines with J gene TRBJ2-7; no reliable D call. This CDR3 has 14 amino acids. Trimming left V 0 bases short and J 6 bases short, with 13 bases between. Germline CDR1 reads SGHDT; CDR2 reads YYEEEE. This chain's CDR3 is CASSLAFLGGEQYF. The CDR3 DNA sequence: TGTGCCAGCAGCTTGGCCTTCTTGGGCGGCGAGCAGTACTTC.

V and J are TRBV27 and TRBJ2-4; D may be TRBD1 (8 bases). Trimming took off 11 bases at V and 6 bases at J, with 26 bases between the two ends. The germline V gene encodes CDR1 MNHEY and CDR2 SMNVEV (reference sequence). The length of the CDR3 is 16 residues. The CDR3 nucleotides are TGTGCCTCCGGCCCTCTGGGCGGGGGACAGGCAAACATTCAGTACTTC. It encodes CASGPLGGGQANIQYF.

V is TRBV7-9 and J is TRBJ2-1; D is perhaps TRBD2 (6 bases). The length of the CDR3 is 17 residues. Trimming removed 4 bases from V and 4 bases from J, with 20 bases in between. Germline V gene sequence: CDR1 SEHNR, CDR2 FQNEAQ (reference sequence). CDR3 loop: CASSSIKKGLPYNEQFF. The CDR3 DNA follows: TGTGCCAGCAGCTCAATAAAAAAGGGACTCCCATACAATGAGCAGTTCTTC.

Only one count was recorded for this clone. The CDR3 loop reads CASSLTGRPYEQYF. CDR3 nucleotide sequence: TGTGCCAGCAGCCTGACAGGGCGGCCCTACGAGCAGTACTTC. The V gene is TRBV28, the J gene TRBJ2-7; 7 nucleotides agree with TRBD1. CDR3 length: 14 residues. V dropped 6 bases and J dropped 2; count of bases not matched to a gene: 7. From germline, CDR1 is MDHEN and CDR2 SYDVKM.

The count of this clone is one. A much larger clone lies one base from this, so it may be a read error. The CDR3 ends on some other residue instead of the conserved phenylalanine or tryptophan, so this is likely a read error. The chain uses TRBV7-2 and TRBJ2-2; possible D gene TRBD1, 5 bases. Trimming took 4 bases from V and 0 from J, leaving 9 bases between them. CDR3 size: 15 residues. The V gene's germline CDR1 is SGHTA and CDR2 FQGNSA. The CDR3 here is CASSYRQTNTGELFC. CDR3 coding DNA: TGTGCCAGCAGCTATCGACAGACGAACACCGGGGAGCTGTTTTGT.

CDR3 nucleotides: TGTGCCAGCAGTTTATGGGGGAGGAGGGATACGCAGTATTTT. Translating it yields CASSLWGRRDTQYF. V is TRBV28 and J is TRBJ2-3, with a tentative D call TRBD2 (6 bases). CDR1 and CDR2 (germline): MDHEN, SYDVKM. V was cut by 0 bases and J by 6 bases, with 10 bases left in between. The CDR3 has 14 residues.

The chain employs TRBV11-2 and TRBJ1-2, with a weak D call TRBD1 (6 bases). Germline V gives CDR1 SGHAT, CDR2 FQNNGV. The length of the CDR3 is 12 residues. V was trimmed by 4 bases and J by 8 bases, leaving 11 bases between them. In DNA, the CDR3 is TGTGCCAGCAGCTCACAGGGCTGGGGCTACACCTTC. Translation gives CASSSQGWGYTF.

The rearrangement uses TRBV19 and TRBJ2-5; the match to TRBD2 covers 7 bases. This CDR3 spans 17 amino acids. With 6 bases clipped from V and 5 bases from J, the junction kept 18 bases outside the gene matches. CDR1 LNHDA and CDR2 SQIVND come from the germline V gene (reference sequence). The CDR3 sequence: CASSLWEWRERRETQYF. CDR3 bases: TGTGCCAGTAGCCTATGGGAATGGCGGGAGCGGAGGGAGACCCAGTACTTC.

The genes are TRBV18 and TRBJ1-2; 7 positions match TRBD1. CDR1 and CDR2 from the germline V gene are KGHSH and LQKENI. CDR3 length: 14 amino acids. The V segment lost 4 bases and the J segment 2 bases; nucleotides outside the gene matches: 4. The chain's CDR3 is CASSQGGRNYGYTF. DNA for the CDR3: TGTGCCAGCTCACAAGGGGGCAGAAACTATGGCTACACCTTC.

The chain uses TRBV29-1 and TRBJ1-2, with D maybe TRBD1 (6 bases). V shed 0 bases and J shed 0 bases, with 14 bases lying between them. CDR3 length: 16 amino acids. In germline, CDR1 is SQVTM, CDR2 ANQGSEA. The CDR3 sequence is CSVEDRLTGSNYGYTF. The CDR3 nucleotides are TGCAGCGTTGAAGATCGTCTAACAGGGTCTAACTATGGCTACACCTTC.

As regards this clone: The likely explanation is a read error, given a far larger clone one base away. The same CDR3 can be traced to other DNA sequences in this sample. The rearrangement uses TRBV18 and TRBJ2-7, with TRBD2 identical over 13 bases. J gave up 9 bases and V 4 bases, and 9 bases lay outside the gene matches. The CDR3 is 15 residues long. From germline, CDR1 is KGHSH and CDR2 LQKENI. The CDR3 DNA follows: TGTGCCAGCTCACGAGGACTAGCGGGGGAGGTTGGGCAGTACTTC. It translates to CASSRGLAGEVGQYF.

As to this clone: It may be a read error: a sequence one base away is much more abundant. The sample contains more than one DNA sequence encoding this CDR3. The chain is built from TRBV20-1 and TRBJ1-1, with D uncertain. Germline CDR1 reads DFQATT; CDR2 reads SNEGSKA (reference sequence). There are 11 residues in the CDR3. CDR3 DNA: TGCAGTGCTCTCCGAAGGGATGAAGCCTTCTTT. Translation gives CSALRRDEAFF.

With respect to this clone: Other DNA variants within this sample encode the same CDR3. The chain couples TRBV7-2 to TRBJ2-3, with D possibly being TRBD2 (6 bases). The CDR3 covers 15 residues. Germline V CDR1 and CDR2: SGHTA, FQGNSA. Trimming took off 2 bases at V and 2 bases at J, with 11 bases between the two ends. As DNA, the CDR3 is TGTGCCAGCAGCTTAAGAGCGGGCCTCACAGATACGCAGTATTTT. Translation gives CASSLRAGLTDTQYF. The complete variable domain, with remaining parts taken from reference TRBV7-2 and TRBJ2-3, reads GAGVSQSPSNKVTEKGKDVELRCDPISGHTALYWYRQSLGQGLEFLIYFQGNSAPDKSGLPSDRFSAERTGGSVSTLTIQRTQQEDSAVYLCASSLRAGLTDTQYFGPGTRLTVL.

This sequence joins TRBV7-9 and TRBJ1-3, with a weak D call TRBD1 (6 bases). With 5 bases removed from V and 0 bases from J, the gap between germline ends came to 8 bases. The length of the CDR3 is 14 residues. Germline assignment: CDR1 SEHNR and CDR2 FQNEAQ (reference sequence). CDR3 in DNA: TGTGCCAGCAGCATACAGGGCTCTGGAAACACCATATATTTT. This encodes CASSIQGSGNTIYF.